The clone carrying this TCR beta chain was seen a single time. These data belong to a study of control samples from healthy donors and cancer patients. Generated by immunoSEQ multiplex PCR, the TCRdb table keeps only in-frame clones and is missing some. The sample contains more than 150,000 clones, over 90% of which appear only once. Input material: blood. The clonotype originates from a man in his fifties in good health.

Written as DNA, the CDR3 is TGTGCCAGCGCCTTGACAGGGGGGATGAACACTGAAGCTTTCTTT. This codes for CASALTGGMNTEAFF. The genes are TRBV28 and TRBJ1-1, with 9 positions matching TRBD1. The germline gives CDR1 MDHEN, CDR2 SYDVKM. J gave up 0 bases and V 8 bases, and 7 bases lay outside the gene matches. This CDR3 spans 15 amino acids.